The sequence of this T cell receptor beta chain was determined in a study of Graves' ophthalmopathy and Graves' hyperthyroidism. Study background: Sampling took place at initial diagnosis, with peripheral blood obtained before any treatment. Study-level results: The blood repertoire also included most expanded thyroid clonotypes above 0.001 frequency.

Those donors who had ophthalmopathy presented with moderate-to-severe activity, a CAS of ≥3, a NOSPECS of ≥4 and a duration under 3 months. Other autoimmune disease, uncontrolled infection, pregnancy and lactation led to exclusion. Ten or more counts support this clonotype. The target antigen is unknown. As the template, RNA transcripts were used to amplify TCR beta CDR3 regions. HTBI primers served in a first-round RT-PCR, which a second-round multiplex PCR followed. TCRdb reprocessed the multiplex PCR reads via MiXCR and lists one record per CDR3 protein. The sample records some 150,000 distinct CDR3 sequences, around 40% being singletons. The CDR3 length is 12 residues. Trimming took off 7 bases at V and 9 bases at J, with 16 bases between the two ends. Germline CDR1 SEHNR, CDR2 FQNEAQ (reference sequence).

This TCR came from a young man with Graves' ophthalmopathy. This sequence joins TRBV7-9 and TRBJ2-7; D tentatively reads TRBD1 or TRBD2 (5 bases each). Input material: peripheral blood. CDR3 sequence: CASTPSGAGQYF. In DNA, the CDR3 is TGTGCCAGCACCCCGTCCGGGGCAGGGCAGTACTTC.